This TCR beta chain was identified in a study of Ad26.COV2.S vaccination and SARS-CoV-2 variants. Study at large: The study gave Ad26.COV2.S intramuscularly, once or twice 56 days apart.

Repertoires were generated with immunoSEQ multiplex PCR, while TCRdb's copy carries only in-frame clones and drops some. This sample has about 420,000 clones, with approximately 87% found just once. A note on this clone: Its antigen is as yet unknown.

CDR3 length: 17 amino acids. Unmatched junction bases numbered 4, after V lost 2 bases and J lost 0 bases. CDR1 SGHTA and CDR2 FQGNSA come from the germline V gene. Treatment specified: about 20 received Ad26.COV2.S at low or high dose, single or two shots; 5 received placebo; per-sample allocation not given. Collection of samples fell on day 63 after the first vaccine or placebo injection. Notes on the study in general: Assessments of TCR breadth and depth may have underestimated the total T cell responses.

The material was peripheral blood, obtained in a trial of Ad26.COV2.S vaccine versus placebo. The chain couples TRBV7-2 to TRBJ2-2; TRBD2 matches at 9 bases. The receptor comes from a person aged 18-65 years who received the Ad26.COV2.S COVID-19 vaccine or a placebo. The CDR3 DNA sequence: TGTGCCAGCAGCTTACGCTCTAGCGGGGCGAACACCGGGGAGCTGTTTTTT. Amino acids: CASSLRSSGANTGELFF. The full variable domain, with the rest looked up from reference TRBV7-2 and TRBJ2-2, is GAGVSQSPSNKVTEKGKDVELRCDPISGHTALYWYRQSLGQGLEFLIYFQGNSAPDKSGLPSDRFSAERTGGSVSTLTIQRTQQEDSAVYLCASSLRSSGANTGELFFGEGSRLTVL.